A single sample gave rise to the 20 T cell receptor beta chains below, sequenced in a study of blood T cell repertoires in COVID-19. The table came from immunoSEQ multiplex PCR; TCRdb's copy has only in-frame clones and leaves some out. The sample has 250,000 to 400,000 clones; about nine tenths are singletons. Sequencing used PBMCs or T cells enriched from blood (not recorded which). These receptors all come from a man aged 55-75 years who had recovered from COVID-19.

The rearrangement links TRBV28 to TRBJ2-7; 8 bases match TRBD1. Trimming at V came to 4 bases and at J to 0 bases, leaving 5 bases not matched to a gene. Germline CDR1 and CDR2: MDHEN and SYDVKM. There are 15 residues in the CDR3. DNA for the CDR3: TGTGCCAGCAGTTCACTACAGGGGGTCTCCTACGAGCAGTACTTC. Amino acid sequence: CASSSLQGVSYEQYF.

The gene calls are TRBV20-1 and TRBJ2-2, with 11 bases lining up with TRBD2. The junction had 12 bases not matched to a gene; V was cut back by 3 bases and J by 0 bases. Germline lookup yields CDR1 DFQATT and CDR2 SNEGSKA (reference sequence). The CDR3 totals 19 residues. The CDR3 here is CSASWGGTSGRTNTGELFF. DNA of the CDR3: TGCAGTGCTAGTTGGGGCGGGACTAGCGGACGCACGAACACCGGGGAGCTGTTTTTT.

The chain couples TRBV5-1 to TRBJ2-7; TRBD2 matches 10 bases. The CDR3 covers 14 residues. Looked up from germline, CDR1 is SGHRS and CDR2 is YFSETQ. V gave up 7 bases and J gave up 3 bases; unmatched junction bases: 7. The CDR3, as DNA: TGCGCCAGCTGCCTAGCGGGAGATGGCTACGAGCAGTACTTC. This codes for CASCLAGDGYEQYF.

This chain uses TRBV9 with TRBJ2-1; 8 nucleotides line up with TRBD2. The CDR3 loop spans 18 amino acids. With 4 bases clipped from V and 8 bases from J, the junction kept 20 bases outside the gene matches. CDR1 is SGDLS, CDR2 YYNGEE, per germline. The CDR3 protein is CASSSTRGASGWRDEQFF. For the CDR3, the DNA is TGTGCCAGCAGCTCCACGCGGGGCGCTAGCGGGTGGAGGGATGAGCAGTTCTTC.

J is TRBJ2-2 and V is TRBV5-1; 12 nucleotides align to TRBD2. V was clipped by 1 base and J by 5 bases; unmatched bases: 6. The CDR3 consists of 17 residues. Germline assignment: CDR1 SGHRS and CDR2 YFSETQ. The CDR3 sequence: CASSLTLAGGLTGELFF. The CDR3, as DNA: TGCGCCAGCAGCTTGACTCTAGCGGGAGGGTTAACCGGGGAGCTGTTTTTT. Together with reference TRBV5-1 and TRBJ2-2, the CDR3 gives the full variable domain: KAGVTQTPRYLIKTRGQQVTLSCSPISGHRSVSWYQQTPGQGLQFLFEYFSETQRNKGNFPGRFSGRQFSNSRSEMNVSTLELGDSALYLCASSLTLAGGLTGELFFGEGSRLTVL.

The rearrangement links TRBV10-1 to TRBJ2-1; weak D call: TRBD1 (6 bases). V was cut by 3 bases and J by 0 bases, with 15 bases left in between. The CDR3 has 17 amino acids. The germline gives CDR1 WNHNN, CDR2 SYGVQD (reference sequence). CDR3 region: CASSDHDRTSSYNEQFF. The CDR3, as DNA: TGCGCCAGCAGTGACCACGACAGGACGAGCTCCTACAATGAGCAGTTCTTC.

V and J are TRBV5-6 and TRBJ2-3, with 7 positions matching TRBD2. Germline assignment: CDR1 SGHDT and CDR2 YYEEEE. The junction had 10 bases not matched to a gene; V was cut back by 5 bases and J by 4 bases. This CDR3 region has 15 residues. Written as DNA, the CDR3 is TGTGCCAGCAGGGAGGGACTAATGAGGGCAGATACGCAGTATTTT. Its translation: CASREGLMRADTQYF.

This chain links TRBV21-1 with TRBJ2-7; the table's D call, TRBD2, was not checked against the DNA. TRBV21-1 corresponds to a pseudogene. CDR3 length: 12 amino acids. For the CDR3, the DNA is TGTGCCAGCCCCGGTTTGGGCGGGGGACCTAACTTC. It codes for CASPGLGGGPNF.

This sequence joins TRBV7-2 and TRBJ2-6; TRBD2 matches at 7 bases. Trimming cost V 7 bases and J 0 bases; bases outside gene matches: 3. The length of the CDR3 is 15 residues. Per germline, CDR1 SGHTA and CDR2 FQGNSA. The CDR3 protein is CASNTGGSGANVLTF. The DNA of the CDR3 is TGTGCCAGCAACACGGGGGGCTCTGGGGCCAACGTCCTGACTTTC.

This sequence joins TRBV6-4 and TRBJ2-1, with TRBD2 matching 9 bases. The CDR3 loop spans 16 amino acids. CDR1 and CDR2 from the germline V gene are MRHNA and SNTAGT. Losses at the gene ends were 2 bases for V and 5 bases for J; bases not matched to a gene: 7. The CDR3 region is CASSDRSGRGNNEQFF. The CDR3 DNA reads TGTGCCAGCAGTGACCGTAGCGGGAGAGGCAACAATGAGCAGTTCTTC.

The J gene is TRBJ1-2, the V gene TRBV5-1, with 8 bases that match TRBD1. Germline values: CDR1 SGHRS, CDR2 YFSETQ. V lost 0 bases and J lost 3; bases outside the gene matches: 1. CDR3 length: 14 residues. The CDR3 DNA is TGCGCCAGCAGCTTGGACAGGGGGTACTATGGCTACACCTTC. Protein: CASSLDRGYYGYTF.

V usage is TRBV6-5 and J usage is TRBJ1-1, with a tentative D call TRBD1 (5 bases). CDR1 is MNHEY, CDR2 SVGAGI, per germline. The CDR3 totals 15 residues. Trimming left V 0 bases short and J 4 bases short, with 12 bases between. CDR3 residues: CASSYSFRGSTEAFF. CDR3 DNA: TGTGCCAGCAGTTACTCGTTCCGGGGGAGCACTGAAGCTTTCTTT.

The chain links TRBV5-4 to TRBJ2-1; 7 bases are shared with TRBD2. The CDR3 is 13 amino acids. Trimming took 1 base from V and 6 from J; bases not matched to a gene: 1. The germline V gene encodes CDR1 SGHNT and CDR2 YYREEE (reference sequence). CDR3 DNA: TGTGCCAGCAGCTTGACTAGCGCCAATGAGCAGTTCTTC. Its protein product is CASSLTSANEQFF.

The genes are TRBV5-1 and TRBJ2-5, with TRBD1 as a possible D gene (6 bases). Trimming stripped 3 bases from V and 2 bases from J, with 14 bases between. The CDR3 covers 15 residues. Germline CDR1 SGHRS, CDR2 YFSETQ. CDR3 amino acids: CASSSTGTPQETQYF. The CDR3 DNA reads TGCGCCAGCAGCTCCACCGGGACACCTCAAGAGACCCAGTACTTC.

The chain carries TRBV5-1 and TRBJ2-7, with D perhaps TRBD1 (5 bases). The V end lost 4 bases, the J end lost 0 bases, and 8 bases lay between the germline ends. There are 13 residues in the CDR3. Per germline, CDR1 SGHRS and CDR2 YFSETQ. CDR3 amino acids: CASSTDISYEQYF. The CDR3 region has the DNA TGCGCCAGCAGCACGGACATCTCCTACGAGCAGTACTTC.

In this sample, this clone turned up once. CDR3: CASRRGNQPQHF. CDR3 nucleotide sequence: TGTGCCAGTCGCCGGGGCAATCAGCCCCAGCATTTT. The chain recombines TRBV19 with TRBJ1-5, with D uncertain. V was trimmed by 8 bases and J by 2 bases, leaving 7 bases between them. CDR1 and CDR2 (germline): LNHDA, SQIVND (reference sequence). The CDR3 spans 12 residues.

This chain connects TRBV18 to TRBJ1-5; 7 bases are shared with TRBD1. The CDR3 is 14 amino acids. CDR1 is KGHSH and CDR2 is LQKENI in the germline V gene. Trimming at V came to 8 bases and at J to 2 bases, leaving 6 bases not matched to a gene. CDR3 region: CASTPGQGNQPQHF. DNA for the CDR3: TGTGCCAGCACCCCCGGACAGGGCAATCAGCCCCAGCATTTT.

This chain connects TRBV5-4 to TRBJ2-1, with 10 bases that match TRBD2. V was clipped by 2 bases and J by 7 bases; unmatched bases: 6. CDR1 and CDR2 from the germline V gene are SGHNT and YYREEE (reference sequence). This CDR3 is built from 15 residues. The CDR3 spells CASSFTSGTTNEQFF. The CDR3, as DNA: TGTGCCAGCAGCTTCACTAGCGGGACGACAAATGAGCAGTTCTTC.

The chain employs TRBV20-1 and TRBJ1-1; maybe TRBD1 (5 bases). Trimming removed 4 bases from V and 6 bases from J, with 9 bases in between. Per germline, CDR1 DFQATT and CDR2 SNEGSKA (reference sequence). The CDR3 has 11 residues. CDR3 nucleotide sequence: TGCAGTGCTAAAGGGGAGGCTGAAGCTTTCTTT. Translating gives CSAKGEAEAFF.

The rearrangement uses TRBV5-1 and TRBJ1-5, with 8 bases that match TRBD1. Germline V CDR1 and CDR2: SGHRS, YFSETQ. V gave up 1 base and J gave up 6 bases; unmatched junction bases: 6. The CDR3 runs 15 residues. CDR3 DNA sequence: TGCGCCAGCAGCTTGAGTGCAGGGGGCGGTCAGCCCCAGCATTTT. It yields the protein CASSLSAGGGQPQHF.